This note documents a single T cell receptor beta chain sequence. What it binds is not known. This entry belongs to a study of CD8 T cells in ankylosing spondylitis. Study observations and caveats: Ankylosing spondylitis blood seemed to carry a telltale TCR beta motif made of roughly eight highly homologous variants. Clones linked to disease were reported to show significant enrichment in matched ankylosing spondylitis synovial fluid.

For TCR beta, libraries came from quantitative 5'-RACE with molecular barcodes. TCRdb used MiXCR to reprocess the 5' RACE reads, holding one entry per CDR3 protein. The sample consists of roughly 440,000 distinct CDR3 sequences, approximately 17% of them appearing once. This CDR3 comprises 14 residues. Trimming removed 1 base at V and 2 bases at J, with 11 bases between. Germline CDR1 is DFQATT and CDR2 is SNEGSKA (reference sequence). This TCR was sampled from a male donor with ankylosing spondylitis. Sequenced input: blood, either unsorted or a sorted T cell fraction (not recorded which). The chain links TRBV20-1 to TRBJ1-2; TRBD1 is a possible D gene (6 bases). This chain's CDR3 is CSARVGGLNYGYTF. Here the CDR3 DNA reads TGCAGTGCTAGAGTGGGGGGCCTCAACTATGGCTACACCTTC.